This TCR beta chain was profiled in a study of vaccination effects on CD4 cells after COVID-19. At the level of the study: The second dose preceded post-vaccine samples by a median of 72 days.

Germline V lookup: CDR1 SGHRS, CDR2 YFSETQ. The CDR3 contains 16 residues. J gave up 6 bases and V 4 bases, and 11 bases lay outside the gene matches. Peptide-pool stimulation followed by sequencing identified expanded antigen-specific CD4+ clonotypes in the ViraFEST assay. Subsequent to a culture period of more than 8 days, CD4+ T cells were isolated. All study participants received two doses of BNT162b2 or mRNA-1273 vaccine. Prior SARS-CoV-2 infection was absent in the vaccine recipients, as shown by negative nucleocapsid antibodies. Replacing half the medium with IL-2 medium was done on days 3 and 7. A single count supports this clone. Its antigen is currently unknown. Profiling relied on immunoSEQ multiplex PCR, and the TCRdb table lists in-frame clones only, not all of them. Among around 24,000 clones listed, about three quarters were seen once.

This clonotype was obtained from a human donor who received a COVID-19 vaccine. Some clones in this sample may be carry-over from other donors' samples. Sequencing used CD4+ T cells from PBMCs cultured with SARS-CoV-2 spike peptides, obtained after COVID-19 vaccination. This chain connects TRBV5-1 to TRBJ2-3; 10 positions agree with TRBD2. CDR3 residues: CASSPESGGAPDTQYF. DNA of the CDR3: TGCGCCAGCAGCCCGGAGAGCGGGGGGGCGCCCGATACGCAGTATTTT.